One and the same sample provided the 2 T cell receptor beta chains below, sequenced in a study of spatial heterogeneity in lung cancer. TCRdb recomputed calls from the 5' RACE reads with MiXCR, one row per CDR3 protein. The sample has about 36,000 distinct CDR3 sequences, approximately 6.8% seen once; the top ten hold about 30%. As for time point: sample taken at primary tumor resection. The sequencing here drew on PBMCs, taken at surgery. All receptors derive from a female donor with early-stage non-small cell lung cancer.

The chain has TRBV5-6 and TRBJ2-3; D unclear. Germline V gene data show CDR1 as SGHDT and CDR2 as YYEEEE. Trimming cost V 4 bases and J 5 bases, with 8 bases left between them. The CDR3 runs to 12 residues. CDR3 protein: CASSLIGDTQYF. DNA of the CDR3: TGTGCCAGCAGCCTTATAGGAGATACGCAGTATTTT.

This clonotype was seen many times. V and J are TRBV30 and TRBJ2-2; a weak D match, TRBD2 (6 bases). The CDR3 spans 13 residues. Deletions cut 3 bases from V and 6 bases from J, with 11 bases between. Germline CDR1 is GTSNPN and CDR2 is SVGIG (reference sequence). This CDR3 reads CAWREGVSGELFF. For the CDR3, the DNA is TGTGCCTGGAGGGAGGGAGTGTCCGGGGAGCTGTTTTTT. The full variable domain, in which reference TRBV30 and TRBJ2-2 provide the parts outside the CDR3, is SQTIHQWPATLVQPVGSPLSLECTVEGTSNPNLYWYRQAAGRGLQLLFYSVGIGQISSEVPQNLSASRPQDRQFILSSKKLLLSDSGFYLCAWREGVSGELFFGEGSRLTVL.